This TCR beta chain was found in a study of T cell responses to AZD1222 COVID-19 vaccine. Notes on the study in general: Repertoire sampling happened only post peak T cell response. Donors, mostly white British, included more females; clonal diversity was possibly underestimated. Spike-wide coverage was observed for vaccine-associated CD4 TCRs, with dominant responses at 160-218 and 743-854. Just six people given AZD1222 tested seropositive at baseline.

Assay used: immunoSEQ multiplex PCR; TCRdb lists only in-frame clones, some missing. Among roughly 260,000 clones, 90% to 95% were seen once, and the ten largest hold 0.5% to 0.65%. In regard to this clone: Its antigen is as yet unknown.

The receptor was derived from an adult in good health. Sequencing used peripheral blood, obtained on day 0 of AZD1222 vaccination.

CDR3 sequence reads: CASSFTTSGRTSYNEQFF. CDR3 bases: TGTGCCAGCAGCTTTACGACTAGCGGGAGGACGTCCTACAATGAGCAGTTCTTC. The chain is built from TRBV7-9 and TRBJ2-1; TRBD2 agrees at 13 bases. In germline, CDR1 is SEHNR, CDR2 FQNEAQ (reference sequence). The V and J ends lost 3 bases and 1 base, in that order; junction bases with no gene match: 6. The CDR3 length is 18 residues.